In this sample, the clone carrying this T cell receptor beta chain turned up a few times. What it binds is unknown. RNA transcripts gave rise to amplified TCR beta CDR3 regions. Primed by the HTBI set, a first-round RT-PCR was run on the TCR CDR3. TCRdb re-derived calls from the multiplex PCR reads in MiXCR, one entry per CDR3 protein. Of 400,000 or so distinct CDR3 sequences listed, 12% to 15% are singletons. For ophthalmopathy patients, the Clinical Activity Score was at least 3 and the NOSPECS grade at least 4; duration was under 3 months. Patients were excluded because of uncontrolled infection, other autoimmune disease, pregnancy or lactation. PBMCs were sourced from approximately 9 ml fresh peripheral blood. The sample comes from a study of T cells in Graves' hyperthyroidism and ophthalmopathy. General study findings and limits: Peripheral blood also featured most of the thyroid clonotypes expanded above 0.001.

The CDR3 length is 18 residues. The ends were cut back, 0 bases at V and 3 bases at J, with 20 bases in the middle. Germline lookup yields CDR1 DFQATT and CDR2 SNEGSKA (reference sequence). The sequence derives from a woman aged 55-69 years with Graves' ophthalmopathy. Input material: blood. This chain joins TRBV20-1 and TRBJ1-4; D gene unclear. The CDR3 region has the DNA TGCAGTGCTAGAGATCAGTTAGTGGGCCGACGGTCTAATGAAAAACTGTTTTTT. It specifies CSARDQLVGRRSNEKLFF.